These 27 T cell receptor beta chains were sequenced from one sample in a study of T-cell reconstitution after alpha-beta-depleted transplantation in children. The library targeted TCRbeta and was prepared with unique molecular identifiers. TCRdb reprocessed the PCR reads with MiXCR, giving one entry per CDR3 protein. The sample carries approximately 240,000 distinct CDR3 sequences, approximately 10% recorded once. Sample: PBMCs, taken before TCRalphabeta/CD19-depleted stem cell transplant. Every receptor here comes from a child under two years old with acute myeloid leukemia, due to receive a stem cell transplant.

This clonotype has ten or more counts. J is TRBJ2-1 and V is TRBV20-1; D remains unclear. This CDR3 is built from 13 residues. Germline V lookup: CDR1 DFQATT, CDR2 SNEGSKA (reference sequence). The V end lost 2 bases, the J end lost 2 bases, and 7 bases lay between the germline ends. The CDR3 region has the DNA TGCAGTGCTAGACGTGGACCCTACAATGAGCAGTTCTTC. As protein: CSARRGPYNEQFF.

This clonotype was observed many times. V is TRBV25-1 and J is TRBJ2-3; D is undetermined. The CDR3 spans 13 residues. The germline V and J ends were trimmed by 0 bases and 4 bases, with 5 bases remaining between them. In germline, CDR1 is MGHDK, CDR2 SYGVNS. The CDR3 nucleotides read TGTGCCAGCAGTGAATATGGCCCAGATACGCAGTATTTT. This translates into CASSEYGPDTQYF.

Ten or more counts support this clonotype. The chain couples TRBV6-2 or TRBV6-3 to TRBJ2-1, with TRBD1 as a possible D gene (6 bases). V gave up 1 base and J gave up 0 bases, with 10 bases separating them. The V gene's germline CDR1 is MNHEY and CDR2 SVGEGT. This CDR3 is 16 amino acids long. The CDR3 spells CASSYLGQSSYNEQFF. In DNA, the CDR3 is TGTGCCAGCAGTTACTTAGGACAGAGCTCCTACAATGAGCAGTTCTTC.

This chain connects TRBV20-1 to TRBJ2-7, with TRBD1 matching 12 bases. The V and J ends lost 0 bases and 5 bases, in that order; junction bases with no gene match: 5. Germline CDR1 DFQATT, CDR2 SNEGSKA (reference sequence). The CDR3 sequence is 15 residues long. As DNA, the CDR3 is TGCAGTGCTAGAGATCGGGGACAGGGGGCCCACGAGCAGTACTTC. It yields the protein CSARDRGQGAHEQYF.

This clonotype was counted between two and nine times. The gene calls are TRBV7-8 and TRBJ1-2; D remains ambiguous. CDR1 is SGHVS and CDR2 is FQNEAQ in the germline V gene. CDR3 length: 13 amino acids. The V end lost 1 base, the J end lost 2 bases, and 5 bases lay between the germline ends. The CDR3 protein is CASSLVPNYGYTF. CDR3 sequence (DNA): TGTGCCAGCAGCTTAGTTCCGAACTATGGCTACACCTTC.

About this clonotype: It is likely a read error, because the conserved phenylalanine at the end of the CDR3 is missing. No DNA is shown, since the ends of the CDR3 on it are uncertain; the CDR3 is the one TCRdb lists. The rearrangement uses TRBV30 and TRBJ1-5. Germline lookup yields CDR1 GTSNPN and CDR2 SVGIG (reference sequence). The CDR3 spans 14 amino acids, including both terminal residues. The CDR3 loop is CAWSVGHGAMPQHS.

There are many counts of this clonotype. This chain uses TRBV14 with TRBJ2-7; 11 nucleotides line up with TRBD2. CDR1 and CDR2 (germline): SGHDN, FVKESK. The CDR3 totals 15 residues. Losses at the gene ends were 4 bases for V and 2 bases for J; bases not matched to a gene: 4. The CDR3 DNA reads TGTGCCAGCAGCCGAATGACTAGCGGGACCTACGAGCAGTACTTC. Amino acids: CASSRMTSGTYEQYF.

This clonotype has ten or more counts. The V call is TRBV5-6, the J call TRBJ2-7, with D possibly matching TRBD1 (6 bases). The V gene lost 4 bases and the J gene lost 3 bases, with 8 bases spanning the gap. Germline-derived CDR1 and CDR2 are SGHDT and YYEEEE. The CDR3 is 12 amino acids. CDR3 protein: CASSKQGYEQYF. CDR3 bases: TGTGCCAGCAGCAAACAGGGCTACGAGCAGTACTTC.

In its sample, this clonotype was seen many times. The CDR3: CSVDRDGLGGYTF. Written as DNA, the CDR3 is TGCAGCGTCGACCGGGACGGCCTAGGAGGCTACACCTTC. The rearrangement links TRBV29-1 to TRBJ1-2, with D tentatively TRBD1 (5 bases). The CDR3 covers 13 residues. From germline, CDR1 is SQVTM and CDR2 ANQGSEA. V lost 6 bases, J lost 8 bases, and 19 bases lay in between.

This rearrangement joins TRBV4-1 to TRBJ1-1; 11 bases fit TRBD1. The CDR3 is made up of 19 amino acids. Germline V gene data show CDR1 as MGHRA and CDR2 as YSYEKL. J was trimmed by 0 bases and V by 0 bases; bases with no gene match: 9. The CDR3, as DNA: TGCGCCAGCAGCCAAGATATCCAGGACAGGGGGCGGCTGAACACTGAAGCTTTCTTT. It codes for CASSQDIQDRGRLNTEAFF.

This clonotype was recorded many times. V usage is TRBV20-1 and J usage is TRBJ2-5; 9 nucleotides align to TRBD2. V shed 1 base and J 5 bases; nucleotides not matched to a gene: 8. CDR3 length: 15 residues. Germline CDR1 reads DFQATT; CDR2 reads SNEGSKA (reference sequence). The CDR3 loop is CSARAPTSGGETQYF. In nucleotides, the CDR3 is TGCAGTGCTAGAGCCCCGACTAGCGGCGGGGAGACCCAGTACTTC.

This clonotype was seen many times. The CDR3, as DNA: TGTGCCAGCCTGAGGCGGGAGCCTCGCTACGAGCAGTACTTC. Its protein is CASLRREPRYEQYF. The chain employs TRBV14 and TRBJ2-7, with 7 bases matching TRBD2. This CDR3 comprises 14 residues. The J segment lost 3 bases and the V segment lost 8 bases, leaving 10 bases of the junction unmatched. In germline, CDR1 is SGHDN, CDR2 FVKESK.

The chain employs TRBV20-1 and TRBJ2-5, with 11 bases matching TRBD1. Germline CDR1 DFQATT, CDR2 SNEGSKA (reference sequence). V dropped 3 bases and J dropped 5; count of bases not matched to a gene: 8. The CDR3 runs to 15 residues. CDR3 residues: CSARHGQGARETQYF. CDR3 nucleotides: TGCAGTGCTAGGCATGGACAGGGGGCTCGGGAGACCCAGTACTTC.

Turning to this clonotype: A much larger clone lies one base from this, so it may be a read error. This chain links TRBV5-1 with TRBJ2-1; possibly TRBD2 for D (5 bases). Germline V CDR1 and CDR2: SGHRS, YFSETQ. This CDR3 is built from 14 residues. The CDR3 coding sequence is TGCGCCAGCAGCTTGTCACCCGGAGGCAATGAGCCGTTCTTC. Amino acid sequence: CASSLSPGGNEPFF.

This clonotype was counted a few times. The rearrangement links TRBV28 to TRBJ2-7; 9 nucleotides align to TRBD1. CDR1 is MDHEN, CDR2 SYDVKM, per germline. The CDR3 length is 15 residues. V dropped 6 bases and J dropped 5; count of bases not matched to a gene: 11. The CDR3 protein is CASSQGDRVSHEQYF. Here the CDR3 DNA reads TGTGCCAGCAGCCAAGGGGACAGGGTTTCCCACGAGCAGTACTTC.

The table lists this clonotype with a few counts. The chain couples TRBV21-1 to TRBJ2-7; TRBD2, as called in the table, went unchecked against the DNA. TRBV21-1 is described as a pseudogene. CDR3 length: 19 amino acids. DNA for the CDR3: TGTGCCAGCAGCGTCGGCTTGGGTGTTCTCCTTCTCCCCGTCTACGAGCAGTACTTC. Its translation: CASSVGLGVLLLPVYEQYF.

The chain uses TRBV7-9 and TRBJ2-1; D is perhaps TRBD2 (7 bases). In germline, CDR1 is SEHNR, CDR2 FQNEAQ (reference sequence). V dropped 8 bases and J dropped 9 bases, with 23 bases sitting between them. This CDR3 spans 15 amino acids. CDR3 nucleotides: TGTGCCAGCCTCCTTTTGGGGGGGGCGATGGGTGAGCAGTTCTTC. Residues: CASLLLGGAMGEQFF.

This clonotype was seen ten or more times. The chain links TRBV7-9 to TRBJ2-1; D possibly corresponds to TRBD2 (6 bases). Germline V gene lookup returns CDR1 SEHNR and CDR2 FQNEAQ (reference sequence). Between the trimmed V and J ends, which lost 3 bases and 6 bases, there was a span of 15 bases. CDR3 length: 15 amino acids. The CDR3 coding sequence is TGTGCCAGCAGCTTGATCAGGAGGGCTCGCAATGAGCAGTTCTTC. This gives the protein CASSLIRRARNEQFF.

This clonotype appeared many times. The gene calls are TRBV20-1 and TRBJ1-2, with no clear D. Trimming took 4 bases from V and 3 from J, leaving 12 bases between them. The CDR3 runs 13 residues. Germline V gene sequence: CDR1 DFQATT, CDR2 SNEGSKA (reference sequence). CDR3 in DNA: TGCAGTGCTACACTGAGGGTTGACTATGGCTACACCTTC. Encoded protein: CSATLRVDYGYTF.

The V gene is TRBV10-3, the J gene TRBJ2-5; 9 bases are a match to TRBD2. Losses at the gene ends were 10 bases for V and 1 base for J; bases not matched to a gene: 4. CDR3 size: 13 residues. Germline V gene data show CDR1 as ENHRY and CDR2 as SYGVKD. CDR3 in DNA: TGTGCCACCGCTAGCGGGACCCAAGAGACCCAGTACTTC. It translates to CATASGTQETQYF.

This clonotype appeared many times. In nucleotides, the CDR3 is TGCGCCAGCAGCTGGGGGACAGGAGATTCACCCCTCCACTTT. It translates to CASSWGTGDSPLHF. The chain couples TRBV5-1 to TRBJ1-6, with TRBD1 matching 8 bases. Looked up from germline, CDR1 is SGHRS and CDR2 is YFSETQ. The CDR3 contains 14 residues. The J segment lost 8 bases and the V segment lost 3 bases, leaving 4 bases of the junction unmatched.

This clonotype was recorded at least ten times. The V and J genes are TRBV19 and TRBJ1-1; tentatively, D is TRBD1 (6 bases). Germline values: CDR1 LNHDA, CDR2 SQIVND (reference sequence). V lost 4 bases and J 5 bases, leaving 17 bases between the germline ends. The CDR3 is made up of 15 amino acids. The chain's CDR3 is CASSKAQGSRTEAFF. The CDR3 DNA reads TGTGCCAGTAGTAAAGCTCAGGGGAGTAGGACTGAAGCTTTCTTT.

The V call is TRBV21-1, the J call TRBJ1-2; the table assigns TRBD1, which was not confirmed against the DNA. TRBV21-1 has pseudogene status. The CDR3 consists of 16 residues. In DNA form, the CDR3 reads TGTGCCAGCAGCAAAGGAGGACACTTAAGGGGATCCGGCTACATCTTC. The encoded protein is CASSKGGHLRGSGYIF.

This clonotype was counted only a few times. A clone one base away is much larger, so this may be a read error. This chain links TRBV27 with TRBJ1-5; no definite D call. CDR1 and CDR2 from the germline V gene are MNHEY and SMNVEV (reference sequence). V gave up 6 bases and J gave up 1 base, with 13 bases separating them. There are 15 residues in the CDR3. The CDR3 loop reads CASRLRARSNQPQHF. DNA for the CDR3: TGTGCCAGCAGGTTGCGAGCGAGGAGCAATCAGCCCCAGCATTTT.

The CDR3 nucleotides are TGTGCCAGCAGTTTACCCAGCGGGAGGGCCCGGTACACCGGGGAGCTGTTTTTT. Its translation: CASSLPSGRARYTGELFF. The chain has TRBV28 and TRBJ2-2; TRBD2 agrees at 10 bases. Germline V gives CDR1 MDHEN, CDR2 SYDVKM. This CDR3 comprises 18 residues. Unmatched junction bases numbered 9, after V lost 2 bases and J lost 3 bases.

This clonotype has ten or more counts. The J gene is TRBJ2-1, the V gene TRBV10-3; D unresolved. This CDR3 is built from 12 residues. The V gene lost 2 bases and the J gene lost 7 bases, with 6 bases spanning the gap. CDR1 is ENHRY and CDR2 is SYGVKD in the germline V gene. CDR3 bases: TGTGCCATCAGTGAGCTGAGGAATGAGCAGTTCTTC. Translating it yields CAISELRNEQFF.

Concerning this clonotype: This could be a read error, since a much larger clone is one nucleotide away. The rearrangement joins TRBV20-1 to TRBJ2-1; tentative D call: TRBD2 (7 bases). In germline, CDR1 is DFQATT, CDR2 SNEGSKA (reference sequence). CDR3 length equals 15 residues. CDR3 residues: CSAVLGGRSYNEQLF. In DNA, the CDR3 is TGCAGTGCCGTCTTGGGGGGGCGTTCCTACAATGAGCAGCTCTTC.